This record looks at one T cell receptor beta chain sequence and its context. What it recognizes is unknown. Method: immunoSEQ multiplex PCR; TCRdb's copy keeps in-frame clones and lacks some. The sample has over 70,000 clones; roughly 88% are singletons. The entry originates in a study of OX40 agonist ivuxolimab in advanced cancers. Study findings and constraints: It was also the case that some nonresponders had low normalized T-cell clonal expansion.

The CDR3 totals 14 residues. CDR1 is SGHRS and CDR2 is YFSETQ in the germline V gene. V shed 3 bases and J 6 bases; nucleotides not matched to a gene: 8. The sequences come from CD4+ or CD8+ T cells sorted from blood, collected in a trial of the OX40 agonist ivuxolimab. The source of this sequence is an adult with an advanced solid tumor such as melanoma, head and neck, liver or kidney cancer. The chain is built from TRBV5-1 and TRBJ2-7; TRBD2 matches at 8 bases. The CDR3 sequence is CASSSGLEVFEQYF. CDR3 DNA: TGCGCCAGCAGCTCGGGACTAGAGGTCTTCGAGCAGTACTTC.